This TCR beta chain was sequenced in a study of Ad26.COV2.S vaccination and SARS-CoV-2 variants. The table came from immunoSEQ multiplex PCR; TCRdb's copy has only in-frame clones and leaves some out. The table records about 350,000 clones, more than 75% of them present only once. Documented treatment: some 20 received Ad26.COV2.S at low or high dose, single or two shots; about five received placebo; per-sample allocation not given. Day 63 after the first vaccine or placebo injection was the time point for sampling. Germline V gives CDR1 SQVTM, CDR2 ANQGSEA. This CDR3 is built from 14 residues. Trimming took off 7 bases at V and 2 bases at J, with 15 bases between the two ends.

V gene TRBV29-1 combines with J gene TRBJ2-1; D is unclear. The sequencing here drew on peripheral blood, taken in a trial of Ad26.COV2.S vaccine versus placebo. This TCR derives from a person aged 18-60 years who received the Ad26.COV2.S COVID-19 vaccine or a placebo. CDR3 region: CSATTYLTYNEQFF. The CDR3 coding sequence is TGCAGCGCTACAACTTACTTAACCTACAATGAGCAGTTCTTC.